This T cell receptor beta chain appears in the sequencing data of a study of cytomegalovirus exposure and HLA in healthy donors. Study-level results: In a later analysis, HLA-associated beta chains showed higher expansion and lower generation probabilities than comparable chains.

60 Vbeta and 13 Jbeta primers were used in PCR. The method was immunoSEQ multiplex PCR; TCRdb's version includes in-frame clones alone and lacks a portion of them. The table includes approximately 110,000 clones, approximately 80% detected once. V lost 4 bases and J 1 base, leaving 7 bases between the germline ends. CDR3 size: 13 residues. Germline CDR1 reads SGHTA; CDR2 reads FQGNSA. Turning to this clone: Its antigen is still unknown.

Sequencing input: PBMCs. This clonotype was obtained from a man aged 50 or older in good health and CMV-seronegative. The rearrangement links TRBV7-2 to TRBJ1-1; D unresolved. In DNA form, the CDR3 reads TGTGCCAGCAGCTCCAGACAGAACACTGAAGCTTTCTTT. This sequence encodes CASSSRQNTEAFF.